The clone carrying this TCR beta chain has at least ten counts. This sample was included in a study of CD8+CD57+ T cells in acquired aplastic anemia. Across the whole study: Quantities of DNA derived from sorted CD4+ and CD8+ cells averaged roughly 3 ug. Read counts for CD4+ cells (from healthy donors) averaged approximately 10 million.

This CDR3 has 15 amino acids. Germline trimming cut 1 base from V and 7 bases from J; bases unmatched to any gene: 8. Germline values: CDR1 MGHRA, CDR2 YSYEKL. Profiling of TCR beta VDJ combinations and CDR3 sequences used genomic DNA as template. TCRdb re-called the reads with MiXCR, one entry per CDR3 protein. The data hold 190,000 or so distinct CDR3 sequences, with roughly 55% observed a single time. This chain links TRBV4-1 with TRBJ2-7; 9 bases are a match to TRBD1. The specimen was sorted CD4+, CD8+, or CD8+CD57+ T cells (not recorded which) from PBMCs. The receptor comes from a human donor in good health. CDR3 region: CASSQVGTGTREQYF. In DNA, the CDR3 is TGCGCCAGCAGCCAAGTCGGGACAGGGACTCGAGAGCAGTACTTC.